The 26 T cell receptor beta chains in this list originate from one sample, sequenced in a study of shared clonotypes between healthy human individuals. Sequencing used immunoSEQ multiplex PCR; TCRdb keeps in-frame clones, though not all of them. The sample has 2.3 million or so clones, more than 85% seen once. Sequencing input: naive CD4+ T cells from PBMCs. Described subset: CD45RA+ positively selected. These receptors originate from a man between 18 and 29 years old in good health. Some clones in this sample may be carry-over from other donors' samples.

The chain couples TRBV29-1 to TRBJ2-5; the D gene is possibly TRBD1 (6 bases). The germline CDR1 and CDR2 sequences are SQVTM and ANQGSEA. This CDR3 has 13 amino acids. The CDR3 coding sequence is TGCAACGTACCCGGGGACAACCAAGAGACCCAGTACTTC. The encoded protein is CNVPGDNQETQYF.

As for this clone: Other DNA sequences of this sample code for an identical CDR3. The chain employs TRBV7-2 and TRBJ2-5; D remains unclear. V gave up 1 base and J gave up 3 bases, with 3 bases separating them. CDR1 is SGHTA and CDR2 is FQGNSA in the germline V gene. The CDR3 length is 12 residues. The CDR3 DNA reads as TGTGCCAGCAGCTTAGTGGAAGAGACCCAGTACTTC. Its protein product is CASSLVEETQYF.

This chain links TRBV19 with TRBJ2-1; 7 bases agree with TRBD2. The germline V gene encodes CDR1 LNHDA and CDR2 SQIVND (reference sequence). The length of the CDR3 is 15 residues. V lost 5 bases to trimming and J lost 3 bases; unmatched junction nucleotides: 7. The CDR3 nucleotides read TGTGCCAGTAGTGCCGGACTAGACTACTACAATGAGCAGTTCTTC. It translates to CASSAGLDYYNEQFF.

The J gene is TRBJ2-7, the V gene TRBV5-6; a weak D match, TRBD1 (6 bases). Trimming left V 2 bases short and J 2 bases short, with 17 bases between. Germline CDR1 and CDR2: SGHDT and YYEEEE. The CDR3 extends over 16 amino acids. The CDR3 sequence: CASSLLQGPRTYEQYF. CDR3 DNA sequence: TGTGCCAGCAGCTTACTGCAGGGGCCGCGGACCTACGAGCAGTACTTC.

This chain links TRBV5-8 with TRBJ1-4; a weak D match, TRBD1 (6 bases). The germline V gene encodes CDR1 SGHTS and CDR2 YDEGEE. The CDR3 runs 16 residues. V shed 0 bases and J shed 4 bases, with 13 bases lying between them. CDR3 amino acids: CASSLARGGLNEKLFF. Here the CDR3 DNA reads TGTGCCAGCAGCTTGGCCCGTGGGGGGCTTAATGAAAAACTGTTTTTT.

The rearrangement joins TRBV10-3 to TRBJ1-2; D is perhaps TRBD1 (5 bases). Trimming left V 0 bases short and J 8 bases short, with 13 bases between. CDR1 is ENHRY and CDR2 is SYGVKD in the germline V gene. The CDR3 runs to 14 residues. The CDR3 DNA reads TGTGCCATCAGTGAGTCAGGACAAACCTTGGGCTACACCTTC. Amino acid sequence: CAISESGQTLGYTF.

V usage is TRBV5-1 and J usage is TRBJ2-7, with a weak D call TRBD2 (5 bases). Trimming removed 4 bases from V and 6 bases from J, with 29 bases in between. This CDR3 has 18 amino acids. The V gene's germline CDR1 is SGHRS and CDR2 YFSETQ. CDR3 region: CASSPPDAGLPSPGEQYF. The DNA of the CDR3 is TGCGCCAGCAGCCCCCCGGACGCCGGACTTCCCTCCCCAGGCGAGCAGTACTTC.

The chain joins TRBV19 to TRBJ2-7; TRBD2 agrees at 15 bases. The CDR3 contains 17 residues. Germline CDR1 reads LNHDA; CDR2 reads SQIVND (reference sequence). Trimming removed 9 bases from V and 3 bases from J; junction bases left unmatched: 12. The CDR3 is CASVWTSGRGYYYEQYF. The DNA of the CDR3 is TGTGCCAGCGTTTGGACTAGCGGGAGGGGGTACTACTACGAGCAGTACTTC. Complete variable domain (other parts from reference TRBV19 and TRBJ2-7): DGGITQSPKYLFRKEGQNVTLSCEQNLNHDAMYWYRQDPGQGLRLIYYSQIVNDFQKGDIAEGYSVSREKKESFPLTVTSAQKNPTAFYLCASVWTSGRGYYYEQYFGPGTRLTVT.

This clone was seen more than once but under ten times. V and J are TRBV2 and TRBJ2-2; 9 bases are a match to TRBD2. Germline values: CDR1 SNHLY, CDR2 FYNNEI. With 5 bases clipped from V and 6 bases from J, the junction kept 1 base outside the gene matches. CDR3 length equals 13 residues. This CDR3 reads CASSRTSAGELFF. In DNA form, the CDR3 reads TGTGCCAGCAGTCGGACTAGCGCCGGGGAGCTGTTTTTT.

The J gene is TRBJ1-2, the V gene TRBV6-4; weak D call: TRBD1 (6 bases). The V gene's germline CDR1 is MRHNA and CDR2 SNTAGT. Trimming stripped 2 bases from V and 4 bases from J, with 11 bases between. This CDR3 spans 14 amino acids. In DNA form, the CDR3 reads TGTGCCAGCAGTGACAAGGGGGAGGGCTATGGCTACACCTTC. The encoded protein is CASSDKGEGYGYTF.

This clone has only one observation. The rearrangement uses TRBV5-8 and TRBJ1-1; D unresolved. Germline V gene lookup returns CDR1 SGHTS and CDR2 YDEGEE. V lost 1 base and J 5 bases, leaving 9 bases between the germline ends. The CDR3 is made up of 13 amino acids. The CDR3 loop is CASSLTRDTEAFF. The CDR3 region has the DNA TGTGCCAGCAGCTTGACTAGGGATACTGAAGCTTTCTTT.

A single count supports this clone. V usage is TRBV9 and J usage is TRBJ2-1, with TRBD2 identical over 13 bases. J gave up 8 bases and V 3 bases, and 2 bases lay outside the gene matches. The CDR3 length is 14 residues. Germline V gives CDR1 SGDLS, CDR2 YYNGEE. The CDR3 loop is CASSAGTSGDEQFF. The DNA of the CDR3 is TGTGCCAGCAGCGCCGGGACTAGCGGGGATGAGCAGTTCTTC.

The gene calls are TRBV11-1 and TRBJ2-4, with 10 bases matching TRBD2. Per germline, CDR1 SGHAT and CDR2 FQDESV (reference sequence). The CDR3 has 16 amino acids. The trim removed 5 bases at V and 0 bases at J, leaving 4 bases unmatched. The DNA for the CDR3 is TGTGCCAGCAGCGCCAGCGGGAGGGGAGCCAAAAACATTCAGTACTTC. Translating gives CASSASGRGAKNIQYF.

The V gene is TRBV11-2, the J gene TRBJ2-7, with 11 bases aligning to TRBD2. CDR1 and CDR2 (germline): SGHAT, FQNNGV. CDR3 length equals 19 residues. V was clipped by 5 bases and J by 1 base; unmatched bases: 16. The CDR3 bases are TGTGCCAGCAGCCTCCGCACTAGCGGGAGCCTCCTATCATCCTACGAGCAGTACTTC. Translation gives CASSLRTSGSLLSSYEQYF.

V gene TRBV10-3 combines with J gene TRBJ2-3, with D perhaps TRBD2 (6 bases). V was clipped by 5 bases and J by 0 bases, with 21 bases between them. The CDR3 sequence is 18 residues long. From germline, CDR1 is ENHRY and CDR2 SYGVKD. DNA for the CDR3: TGTGCCATCAGTAAAAAAAGATATCCCGGGACTAGCACAGATACGCAGTATTTT. It is translated as CAISKKRYPGTSTDTQYF.

This chain uses TRBV25-1 with TRBJ2-1, with 12 bases matching TRBD1. The V gene end was trimmed by 4 bases and the J gene end by 4 bases; junction bases not matched to a gene: 8. The CDR3 has 17 amino acids. Per the germline V gene, CDR1 is MGHDK and CDR2 is SYGVNS. This CDR3 reads CASSGRGQGARYNEQFF. The CDR3 DNA follows: TGTGCCAGCAGTGGGAGGGGACAGGGGGCTAGGTACAATGAGCAGTTCTTC.

The chain combines TRBV6-1 with TRBJ2-7; TRBD1 matches 11 bases. Losses at the gene ends were 7 bases for V and 5 bases for J; bases not matched to a gene: 10. This CDR3 has 15 amino acids. Looked up from germline, CDR1 is MNHNS and CDR2 is SASEGT. Here the CDR3 reads CASNGRPGQGDEQYF. The CDR3 DNA sequence: TGTGCCAGCAACGGCAGACCGGGACAGGGGGACGAGCAGTACTTC.

This rearrangement joins TRBV5-1 to TRBJ2-1; D gene ambiguous. This CDR3 is built from 16 residues. Germline V gene data show CDR1 as SGHRS and CDR2 as YFSETQ. Trimming pared 0 bases from V and 10 bases from J, leaving 20 bases between. The CDR3 sequence is CASSLGRVEREGEQFF. In nucleotides, the CDR3 is TGCGCCAGCAGCTTGGGAAGGGTAGAAAGGGAAGGGGAGCAGTTCTTC.

Points on this clone: Other DNA sequences in the sample encode the same CDR3. The V gene is TRBV7-9, the J gene TRBJ2-7; TRBD1 might be the D (5 bases). Trimming removed 1 base from V and 2 bases from J, with 9 bases in between. This CDR3 contains 14 residues. Looked up from germline, CDR1 is SEHNR and CDR2 is FQNEAQ (reference sequence). The CDR3 bases are TGTGCCAGCAGCTTAGGCCAGGGAACCTACGAGCAGTACTTC. Protein sequence: CASSLGQGTYEQYF.

The chain is built from TRBV4-1 and TRBJ1-2; D not certain. Trimming shortened V by 2 bases and J by 2 bases, and 6 bases separated the two germline ends. This CDR3 contains 13 residues. Germline assignment: CDR1 MGHRA and CDR2 YSYEKL. As DNA, the CDR3 is TGCGCCAGCAGCCAATGGGCAAACTATGGCTACACCTTC. It translates to CASSQWANYGYTF.

V usage is TRBV5-1 and J usage is TRBJ1-2, with TRBD1 matching 8 bases. With 4 bases clipped from V and 8 bases from J, the junction kept 10 bases outside the gene matches. The CDR3 runs 14 residues. Germline lookup yields CDR1 SGHRS and CDR2 YFSETQ. The chain's CDR3 is CASSRGQGGEGYTF. The CDR3 DNA follows: TGCGCCAGCAGCCGAGGACAGGGTGGTGAAGGCTACACCTTC.

The chain carries TRBV7-9 and TRBJ1-2; D ambiguous. The CDR3 has 12 residues. Trimming removed 5 bases from V and 7 bases from J, with 11 bases in between. In germline, CDR1 is SEHNR, CDR2 FQNEAQ (reference sequence). The CDR3 spells CASSPEGLGYTF. CDR3 nucleotides: TGTGCCAGCAGCCCTGAGGGCCTTGGCTACACCTTC.

DNA of the CDR3: TGTGCCAGTAGACGGGCCGTGGGAGGCTCTGGAAACACCATATATTTT. Residues: CASRRAVGGSGNTIYF. The V call is TRBV19, the J call TRBJ1-3; D not certain. CDR1 and CDR2 (germline): LNHDA, SQIVND (reference sequence). V was shortened by 6 bases and J by 0 bases, with 15 bases between the two germline ends. This CDR3 spans 16 amino acids. The whole variable domain, remainder taken from reference TRBV19 and TRBJ1-3, is DGGITQSPKYLFRKEGQNVTLSCEQNLNHDAMYWYRQDPGQGLRLIYYSQIVNDFQKGDIAEGYSVSREKKESFPLTVTSAQKNPTAFYLCASRRAVGGSGNTIYFGEGSWLTVV.

The rearrangement links TRBV5-4 to TRBJ2-7; D is unclear. V was clipped by 0 bases and J by 6 bases, with 16 bases between them. Germline assignment: CDR1 SGHNT and CDR2 YYREEE (reference sequence). This CDR3 comprises 15 residues. The CDR3 DNA sequence: TGTGCCAGCAGCTTGGCCCTGGGTTACGCTAGCGAGCAGTACTTC. Translating it yields CASSLALGYASEQYF.

The rearrangement uses TRBV6-1 and TRBJ1-3; D may be TRBD1 (5 bases). The CDR3 has 13 residues. The germline V gene encodes CDR1 MNHNS and CDR2 SASEGT. Trimming stripped 2 bases from V and 8 bases from J, with 10 bases between. This CDR3 is CASSEQRGDTIYF. The CDR3 DNA sequence: TGTGCCAGCAGTGAACAGCGGGGGGACACCATATATTTT.

V and J are TRBV7-9 and TRBJ2-7, with TRBD2 identical over 8 bases. The CDR3 consists of 16 residues. Germline loops: CDR1 SEHNR, CDR2 FQNEAQ (reference sequence). V was clipped by 6 bases and J by 3 bases; unmatched bases: 13. CDR3 residues: CASSPRGAGVGYEQYF. The CDR3, as DNA: TGTGCCAGCAGTCCCCGGGGAGCGGGAGTTGGCTACGAGCAGTACTTC.